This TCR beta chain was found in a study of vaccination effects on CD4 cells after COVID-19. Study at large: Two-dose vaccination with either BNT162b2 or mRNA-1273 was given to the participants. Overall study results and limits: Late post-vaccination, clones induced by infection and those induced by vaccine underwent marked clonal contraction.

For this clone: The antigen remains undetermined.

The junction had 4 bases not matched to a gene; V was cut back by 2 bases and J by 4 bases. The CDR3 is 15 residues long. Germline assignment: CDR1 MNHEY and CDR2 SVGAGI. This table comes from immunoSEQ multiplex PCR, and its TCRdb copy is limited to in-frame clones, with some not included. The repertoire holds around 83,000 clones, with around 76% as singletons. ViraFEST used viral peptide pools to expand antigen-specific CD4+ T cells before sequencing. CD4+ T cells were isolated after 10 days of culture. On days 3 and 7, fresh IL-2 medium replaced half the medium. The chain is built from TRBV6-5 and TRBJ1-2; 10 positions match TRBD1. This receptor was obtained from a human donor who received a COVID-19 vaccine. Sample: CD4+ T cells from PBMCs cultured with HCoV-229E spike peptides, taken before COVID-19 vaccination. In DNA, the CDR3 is TGTGCCAGCAGTTACGGGACAGGGGACATCTATGGCTACACCTTC. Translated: CASSYGTGDIYGYTF.